The entry below gives a single T cell receptor (beta chain) sequence along with its context. Its antigen specificity is not known. Based on the germline V gene, the CDR1 and CDR2 sequences are SGHTA and FQGNSA. Its CDR3 holds 16 amino acids, cysteine through phenylalanine. The DNA is unrecorded. This entry comes from a study of monozygotic twins with inflammatory bowel disease (dated by TCRdb to between 2017 and 2020). For context, the study as a whole: The complete study included about 28 monozygotic twin pairs: 19 IBD-discordant Danish pairs and nine German pairs, of which four were IBD-concordant and five were IBD-discordant. Within discordant pairs, disease-associated traits were sought mainly by comparing IBD patients with their genetically identical healthy co-twins. Each individual had, on average, about 151 000 unique TCRalpha sequences and 181 000 unique TCRbeta sequences available for analysis.

From each donor, an approximately 2.4 ml peripheral blood sample was collected into PAXgene tubes and kept at -80 degrees C. Without T cell sorting, total RNA was isolated from whole blood using the PAXgene blood miRNA kit on an automated QIAcube. Peripheral blood from monozygotic twin pairs, either concordant or discordant for inflammatory bowel disease, underwent deep TCRalpha and TCRbeta repertoire profiling that used unique molecular barcoding. Smoking habits were recorded for all twin pairs, and each individual was classified as a current, former or never smoker. Findings and caveats that apply to the study as a whole: A decrease in TCRbeta repertoire diversity, as measured by inverse Simpson index, was observed in IBD patients compared with their healthy co-twins. The analysis was unable to tell different T cell subtypes apart. Fewer clonotypes were shared with other individuals by IBD patients than by healthy twins, most markedly in patients showing signs of disease activity. Because patients were on differing immunosuppressive treatments, the repertoires may have picked up extra background noise and inter-individual variability. The results gave no support for a single strong signal or clonotype linked to IBD. Repertoire similarity did not differ between concordant and discordant twins, which could be due to limited statistical power.

Library preparation used 5' RACE. Preparation of each TCR library used approximately 4,000 ng of total RNA. For each sample, cDNA synthesis with SMARTScribe reverse transcriptase was split into eight separate reactions. During cDNA synthesis, template switching was used to introduce unique molecular identifiers that contained a 6-nucleotide sample barcode. Two nested PCRs of about 16 and 10 cycles amplified the TCRalpha and TCRbeta cDNA, and bead purification followed each PCR. Before amplification, cDNA was treated with uracil DNA-glycosylase and purified using the QIAquick PCR purification kit. The second PCR was the step at which Illumina TruSeq-compatible adapters and sample-specific barcodes were added. TapeStation and Qubit were used to check library quality and concentration, and 4.5 to 5 ng of each library was pooled. Sequencing of the pooled libraries was done on an Illumina HiSeq2500 single-index Rapid Run using custom sequencing primers and 2 x 100 bp reads. For the original study's pipeline: MiGEC version 1.2.6 was used for UMI-based consensus assembly to correct PCR and sequencing errors. MiXCR version 2.1.1 handled V(D)J alignment, clonotype assembly and CDR3 extraction. To normalise gene usage, clonotype sharing and MAIT/NKT TCR abundance, the top 1000, 10 000 and 20 000 clonotypes in each sample were analysed. Diversity was computed as the inverse Simpson index with the vegan R package after downsampling to 27 000 UMIs. Statistical testing used paired Mann-Whitney U tests on the discordant twin pairs and applied Benjamini-Hochberg correction for multiple testing. Following reprocessing of the reads by TCRdb, the data hold one row per CDR3 protein sequence and no DNA is available. TCRdb's processing, not the authors' own work, is the source of the V and J calls. The sample has a few hundred thousand distinct CDR3 sequences on record. In total, the top ten clones hold around 2.6% of the sample.

The sequence derives from a human donor with ulcerative colitis or Crohn's disease, or a healthy co-twin of an affected twin (not recorded which). Sequencing used blood. The chain links TRBV7-2 with TRBJ1-5. The CDR3 protein sequence reads: CASSLAGNIGDQPQHF.